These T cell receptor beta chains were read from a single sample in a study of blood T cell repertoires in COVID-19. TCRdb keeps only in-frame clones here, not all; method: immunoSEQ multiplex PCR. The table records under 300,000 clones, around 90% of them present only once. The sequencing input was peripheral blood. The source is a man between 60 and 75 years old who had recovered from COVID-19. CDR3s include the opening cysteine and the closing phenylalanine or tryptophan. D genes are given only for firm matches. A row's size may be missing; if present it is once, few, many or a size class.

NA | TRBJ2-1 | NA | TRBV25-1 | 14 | CASSEFWGVDEQFF | TGTGCCAGCAGTGAATTTTGGGGCGTGGATGAGCAGTTCTTC
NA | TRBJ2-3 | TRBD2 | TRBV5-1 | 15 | CASSPRLAGGDTQYF | TGCGCCAGCAGCCCAAGACTAGCGGGGGGAGATACGCAGTATTTT
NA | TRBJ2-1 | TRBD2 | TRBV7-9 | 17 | CASSLAVGGARANEQFF | TGTGCCAGCAGCTTAGCCGTCGGGGGGGCGAGGGCGAATGAGCAGTTCTTC
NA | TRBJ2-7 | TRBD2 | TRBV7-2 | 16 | CASSLEGGLAIYEQYF | TGTGCCAGCAGCTTAGAGGGTGGACTAGCCATCTACGAGCAGTACTTC
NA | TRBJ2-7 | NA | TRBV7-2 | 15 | CASSLVGGPEYEQYF | TGTGCCAGCAGCTTAGTGGGGGGGCCTGAGTACGAGCAGTACTTC
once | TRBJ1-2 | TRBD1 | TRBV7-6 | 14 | CASSPGQNYYGYTF | TGTGCCAGCAGCCCGGGACAGAACTACTATGGCTACACCTTC
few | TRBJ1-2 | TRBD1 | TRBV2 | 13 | CARRGQGRYGYTF | TGTGCCAGGAGGGGACAGGGGAGGTATGGCTACACCTTC
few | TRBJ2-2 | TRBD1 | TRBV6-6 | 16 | CASSYAQGARTGELFF | TGTGCCAGCAGTTACGCTCAGGGGGCGCGCACCGGGGAGCTGTTTTTT
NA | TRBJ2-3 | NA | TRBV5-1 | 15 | CASSYRPNRADTQYF | TGCGCCAGCAGCTACCGGCCTAATCGGGCAGATACGCAGTATTTT
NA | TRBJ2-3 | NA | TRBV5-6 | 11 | CASSFRDTQYF | TGTGCCAGCAGCTTCCGGGATACGCAGTATTTT
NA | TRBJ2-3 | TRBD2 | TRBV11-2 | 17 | CASSSPTSQDITDTQYF | TGTGCCAGCAGCTCCCCGACTAGCCAAGATATCACAGATACGCAGTATTTT
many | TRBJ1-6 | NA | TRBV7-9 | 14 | CASSPTGRGSPLHF | TGTGCCAGCAGCCCCACAGGCCGTGGTTCACCCCTCCACTTT
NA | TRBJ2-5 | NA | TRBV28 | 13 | CASSLTGTRTQYF | TGTGCCAGCAGCCTCACAGGGACACGGACCCAGTACTTC
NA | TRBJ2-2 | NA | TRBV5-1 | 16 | CASSSGQTSNTGELFF | TGCGCCAGCAGCTCGGGACAAACTTCGAACACCGGGGAGCTGTTTTTT
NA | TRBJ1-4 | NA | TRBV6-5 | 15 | CASSYSGGIYEKLFF | TGTGCCAGCAGTTATTCGGGGGGCATTTATGAAAAACTGTTTTTT
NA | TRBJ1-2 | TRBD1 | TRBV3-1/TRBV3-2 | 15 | CASSPDRGEPMRYTF | TGTGCCAGCAGCCCGGACAGGGGCGAGCCTATGCGCTACACCTTC
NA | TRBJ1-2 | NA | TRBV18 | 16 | CASSNRTLTYGYGYTF | TGTGCCAGCTCGAACAGGACCTTAACTTACGGCTATGGCTACACCTTC
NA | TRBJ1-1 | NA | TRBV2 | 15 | CASSASREVNTEAFF | TGTGCCAGCAGTGCGTCGCGGGAGGTCAACACTGAAGCTTTCTTT
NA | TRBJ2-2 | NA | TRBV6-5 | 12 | CASRLQTGELFF | TGTGCCAGCAGGTTACAGACCGGGGAGCTGTTTTTT
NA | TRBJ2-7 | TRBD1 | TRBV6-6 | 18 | CASSLKDRFASGGNEQYF | TGTGCCAGCAGTCTTAAGGACAGGTTTGCTTCGGGCGGTAACGAGCAGTACTTC
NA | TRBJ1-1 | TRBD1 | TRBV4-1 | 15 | CASSQAGTVNTEAFF | TGCGCCAGCAGCCAAGCAGGGACAGTGAACACTGAAGCTTTCTTT
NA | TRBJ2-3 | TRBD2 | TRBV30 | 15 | CALQGLAGGPRTQYF | TGTGCCCTCCAAGGACTAGCGGGGGGGCCGCGTACGCAGTATTTT
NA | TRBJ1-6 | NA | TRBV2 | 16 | CASSEQIARVDSPLHF | TGTGCCAGCAGTGAACAAATCGCGAGGGTAGATTCACCCCTCCACTTT
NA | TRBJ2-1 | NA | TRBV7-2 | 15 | CASTDSLGQYNEQFF | TGTGCCAGCACCGACTCCTTAGGACAGTACAATGAGCAGTTCTTC
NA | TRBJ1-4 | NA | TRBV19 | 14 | CASSSRSTNEKLFF | TGTGCCAGTAGTAGCCGGTCAACTAATGAAAAACTGTTTTTT
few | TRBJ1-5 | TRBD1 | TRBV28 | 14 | CASSRTGSNQPQHF | TGTGCCAGCAGCCGGACAGGGTCGAATCAGCCCCAGCATTTT
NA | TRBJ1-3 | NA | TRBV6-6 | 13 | CASRPTSGNTIYF | TGTGCCAGCAGACCTACCTCTGGAAACACCATATATTTT
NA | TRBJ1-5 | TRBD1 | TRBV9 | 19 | CASSPGLVGQGYSNQPQHF | TGTGCCAGCAGCCCCGGGCTAGTCGGACAGGGTTATAGCAATCAGCCCCAGCATTTT
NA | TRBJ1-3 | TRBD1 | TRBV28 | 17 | CASSLWGQGKGGNTIYF | TGTGCCAGCAGTTTATGGGGACAGGGAAAGGGGGGAAACACCATATATTTT
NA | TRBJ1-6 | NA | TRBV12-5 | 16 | CASGFLGHGKDSPLHF | TGTGCTAGTGGTTTCCTAGGACATGGCAAGGATTCACCCCTCCACTTT
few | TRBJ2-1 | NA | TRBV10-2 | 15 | CASHRGLGSYNEQFF | TGCGCCAGCCACAGGGGACTTGGCTCCTACAATGAGCAGTTCTTC
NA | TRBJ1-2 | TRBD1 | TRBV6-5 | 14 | CASRGTGKTYGYTF | TGTGCCAGCAGGGGGACAGGCAAAACCTATGGCTACACCTTC
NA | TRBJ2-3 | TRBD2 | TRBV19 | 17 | CASSIEQRGGTRDTQYF | TGTGCCAGTAGTATAGAACAGCGGGGGGGCACAAGAGATACGCAGTATTTT
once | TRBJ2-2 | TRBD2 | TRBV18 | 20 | CASSPLSPLSGELDTGELFF | TGTGCCAGCTCACCATTATCCCCCCTCAGCGGGGAATTGGACACCGGGGAGCTGTTTTTT
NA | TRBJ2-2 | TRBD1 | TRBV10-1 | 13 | CASSGTGTGELFF | TGCGCCAGCAGTGGGACAGGGACCGGGGAGCTGTTTTTT
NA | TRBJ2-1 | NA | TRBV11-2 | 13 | CASSLNGVNEQFF | TGTGCCAGCAGCTTGAACGGGGTGAATGAGCAGTTCTTC
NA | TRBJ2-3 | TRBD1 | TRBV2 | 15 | CASSDLGQGTDTQYF | TGTGCCAGCAGTGATCTGGGACAGGGGACAGATACGCAGTATTTT
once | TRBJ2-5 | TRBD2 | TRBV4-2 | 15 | CASSQGSGLAGAQYF | TGTGCCAGCAGCCAAGGGTCGGGACTAGCGGGGGCCCAGTACTTC
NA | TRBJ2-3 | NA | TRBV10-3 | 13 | CAIAGAGTDTQYF | TGTGCCATAGCAGGGGCTGGCACAGATACGCAGTATTTT
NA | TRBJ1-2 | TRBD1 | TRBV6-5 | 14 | CASITGTGWTGYTF | TGTGCCAGCATTACCGGGACAGGGTGGACTGGCTACACCTTC
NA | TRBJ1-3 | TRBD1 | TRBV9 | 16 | CASSAGQELSGNTIYF | TGTGCCAGCAGCGCGGGACAGGAACTCTCTGGAAACACCATATATTTT
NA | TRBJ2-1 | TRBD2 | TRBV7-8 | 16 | CASSRQTSGAYNEQFF | TGTGCCAGCAGCCGACAGACTAGCGGGGCTTACAATGAGCAGTTCTTC
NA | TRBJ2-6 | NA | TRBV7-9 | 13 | CASSFLGANVLTF | TGTGCCAGCAGCTTCCTCGGGGCCAACGTCCTGACTTTC
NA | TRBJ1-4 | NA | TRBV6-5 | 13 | CASMWSGNEKLFF | TGTGCCAGCATGTGGTCCGGTAATGAAAAACTGTTTTTT
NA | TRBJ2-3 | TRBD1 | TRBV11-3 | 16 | CASSPSWTGNTDTQYF | TGTGCCAGCAGCCCCTCCTGGACAGGGAACACAGATACGCAGTATTTT
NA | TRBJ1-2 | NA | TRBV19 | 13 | CASRAEDNYGYTF | TGTGCCAGTAGAGCGGAGGATAACTATGGCTACACCTTC